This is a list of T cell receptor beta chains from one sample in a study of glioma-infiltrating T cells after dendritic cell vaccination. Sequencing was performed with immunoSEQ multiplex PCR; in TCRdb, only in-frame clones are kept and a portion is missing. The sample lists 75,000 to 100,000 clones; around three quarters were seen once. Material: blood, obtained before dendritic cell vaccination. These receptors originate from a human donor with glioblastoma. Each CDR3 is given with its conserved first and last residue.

CDR3: CASSPTGTGTGPYEQYF
J: TRBJ2-7
V: TRBV2

CDR3: CASSLTSGRPVF
J: TRBJ1-2
V: TRBV7-3

CDR3: CASSIGGWPQHF
J: TRBJ1-5
V: TRBV19

CDR3: CASSLWKRGETQYF
J: TRBJ2-5
V: TRBV28

CDR3: CASSKAYRGRYEQYF
J: TRBJ2-7
V: TRBV21-1

CDR3: CASSVGTAGVREQFF
J: TRBJ2-1
V: TRBV9

CDR3: CASSSGTLFSNYGYTF
J: TRBJ1-2
V: TRBV19

CDR3: CASSRLGLDYEQYF
J: TRBJ2-7
V: TRBV6-6

CDR3: CASSPFGGNQPQHF
J: TRBJ1-5
V: TRBV18

CDR3: CASSVVADRGYTEAFF
J: TRBJ1-1
V: TRBV9

CDR3: CAWSVFGGRVHEQYF
J: TRBJ2-7
V: TRBV30

CDR3: CASSLAGTGYNSPLHF
J: TRBJ1-6
V: TRBV7-6

CDR3: CASSKRESEQYF
J: TRBJ2-7
V: TRBV19

CDR3: CASSPSSDTQYF
J: TRBJ2-3
V: TRBV14

CDR3: CASTDYSNQPQHF
J: TRBJ1-5
V: TRBV19

CDR3: CAIGAPQLYGYTF
J: TRBJ1-2
V: TRBV10-3

CDR3: CASRSPRAGSGADTQYF
J: TRBJ2-3
V: TRBV7-9